These 2 T cell receptor beta chains were all obtained from the same sample, sequenced in a study of patients and donors after allogeneic stem cell transplantation. TCRdb called the RT-PCR reads again in MiXCR, with one record for every CDR3 protein. The sample carries over 400,000 distinct CDR3 sequences, approximately 16% recorded once. Input material: blood, either unsorted or a sorted T cell fraction (not recorded which). All receptors come from a human donor who was either an allogeneic HSCT recipient or a stem cell or donor lymphocyte infusion donor (not recorded which). It is not recorded whose cells these are; they may come from a transplant donor.

V and J are TRBV5-1 and TRBJ2-3; D is possibly TRBD1 (6 bases). Germline V CDR1 and CDR2: SGHRS, YFSETQ. V lost 6 bases, J lost 5 bases, and 22 bases lay in between. CDR3 size: 16 residues. The CDR3 is CASTPRARGMGDTQYF. In DNA, the CDR3 is TGCGCCAGCACCCCCCGGGCCAGGGGTATGGGAGATACGCAGTATTTT.

The chain employs TRBV7-9 and TRBJ2-7; 9 nucleotides match TRBD1. V shed 4 bases and J 4 bases; nucleotides not matched to a gene: 5. This CDR3 comprises 14 residues. Germline V gives CDR1 SEHNR, CDR2 FQNEAQ (reference sequence). The CDR3 here is CASSWGTGKYEQYF. The CDR3 DNA reads as TGTGCCAGCAGCTGGGGGACAGGGAAGTACGAGCAGTACTTC.